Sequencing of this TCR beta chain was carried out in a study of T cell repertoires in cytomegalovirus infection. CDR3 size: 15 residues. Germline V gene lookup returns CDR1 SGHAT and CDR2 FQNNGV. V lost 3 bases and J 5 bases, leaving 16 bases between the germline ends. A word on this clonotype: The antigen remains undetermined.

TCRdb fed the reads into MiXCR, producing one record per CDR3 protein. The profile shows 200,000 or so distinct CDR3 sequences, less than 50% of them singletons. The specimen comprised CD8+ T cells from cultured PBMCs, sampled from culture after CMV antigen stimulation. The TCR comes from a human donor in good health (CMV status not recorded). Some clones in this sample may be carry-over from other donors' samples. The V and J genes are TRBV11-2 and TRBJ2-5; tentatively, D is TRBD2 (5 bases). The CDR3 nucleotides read TGTGCCAGCAGCTTCTGGAGAGGGCGGCGGGAGACCCAGTACTTC. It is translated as CASSFWRGRRETQYF.